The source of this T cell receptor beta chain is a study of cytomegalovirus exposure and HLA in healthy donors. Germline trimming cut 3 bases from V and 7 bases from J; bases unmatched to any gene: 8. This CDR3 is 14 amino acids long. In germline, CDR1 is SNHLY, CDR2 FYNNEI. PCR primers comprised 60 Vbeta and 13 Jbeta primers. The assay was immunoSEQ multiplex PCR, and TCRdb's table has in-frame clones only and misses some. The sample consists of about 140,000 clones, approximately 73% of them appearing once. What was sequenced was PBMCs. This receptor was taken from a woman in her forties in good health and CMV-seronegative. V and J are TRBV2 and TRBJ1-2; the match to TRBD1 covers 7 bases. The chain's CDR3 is CASSDPTGAGGYTF. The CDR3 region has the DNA TGTGCCAGCAGTGACCCTACAGGGGCGGGTGGCTACACCTTC.